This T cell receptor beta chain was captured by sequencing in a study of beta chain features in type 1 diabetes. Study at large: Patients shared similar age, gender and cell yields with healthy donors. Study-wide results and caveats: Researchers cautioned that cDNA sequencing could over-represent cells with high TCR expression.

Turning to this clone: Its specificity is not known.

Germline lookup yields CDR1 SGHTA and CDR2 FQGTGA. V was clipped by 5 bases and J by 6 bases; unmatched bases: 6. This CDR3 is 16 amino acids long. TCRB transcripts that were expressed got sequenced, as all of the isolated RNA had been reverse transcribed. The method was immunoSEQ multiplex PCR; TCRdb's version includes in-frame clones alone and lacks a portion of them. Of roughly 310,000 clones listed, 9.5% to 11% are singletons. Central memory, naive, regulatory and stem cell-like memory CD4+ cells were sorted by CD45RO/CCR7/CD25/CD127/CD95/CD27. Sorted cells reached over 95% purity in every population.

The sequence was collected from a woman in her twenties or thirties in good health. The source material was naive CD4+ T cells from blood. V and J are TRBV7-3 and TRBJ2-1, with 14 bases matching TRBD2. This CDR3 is CASSPTGLAGGNEQFF. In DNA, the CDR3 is TGTGCCAGCAGCCCCACCGGACTAGCGGGGGGCAATGAGCAGTTCTTC.